The clone carrying this TCR beta chain was detected a few times. The antigen remains unidentified. Trimming stripped 4 bases from V and 2 bases from J, with 8 bases between. This CDR3 contains 13 residues. The germline V gene has CDR1 MDHEN and CDR2 SYDVKM. This sample was taken from a study of cytomegalovirus exposure and HLA in healthy donors. Regarding the study as a whole: Presence/absence analyses treated sequencing depth as roughly uniform across donors. Most of the CMV-associated TCR beta chains (in a later analysis) appeared to be HLA-restricted. Most TCR sequences showed up rarely, but some public TCRs showed up in many donors. Reported findings show TCR beta sequences accurately forecast HLA-A and HLA-B alleles in most subjects.

Both 60 Vbeta primers and 13 Jbeta primers went into the PCR. TCRdb's table, derived via immunoSEQ multiplex PCR, lists solely in-frame clones and lacks some. Among roughly 13,000 clones listed, under 70% were seen once. J is TRBJ1-2 and V is TRBV28; unclear D gene. This receptor was identified in a woman between 45 and 60 years old in good health and CMV-seropositive. The sequencing sample was made of PBMCs. CDR3 protein: CASSSNPNYGYTF. In DNA, the CDR3 is TGTGCCAGCAGTTCAAATCCAAACTATGGCTACACCTTC.